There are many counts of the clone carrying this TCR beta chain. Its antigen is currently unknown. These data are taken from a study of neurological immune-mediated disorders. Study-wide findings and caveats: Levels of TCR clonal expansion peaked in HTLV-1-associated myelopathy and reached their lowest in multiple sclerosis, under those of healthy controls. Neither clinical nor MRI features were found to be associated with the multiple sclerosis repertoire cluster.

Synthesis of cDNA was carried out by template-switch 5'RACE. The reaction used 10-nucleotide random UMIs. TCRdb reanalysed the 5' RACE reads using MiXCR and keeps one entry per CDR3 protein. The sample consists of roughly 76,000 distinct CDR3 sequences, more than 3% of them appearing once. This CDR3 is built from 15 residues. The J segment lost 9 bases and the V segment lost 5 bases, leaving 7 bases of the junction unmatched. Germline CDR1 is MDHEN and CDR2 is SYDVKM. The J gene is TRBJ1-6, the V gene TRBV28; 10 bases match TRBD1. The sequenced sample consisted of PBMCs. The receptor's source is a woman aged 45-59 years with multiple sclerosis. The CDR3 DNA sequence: TGTGCCAGCAGTGAGAGCGGGACAGGGGCTTCACCCCTCCACTTT. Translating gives CASSESGTGASPLHF.